The rows below give T cell receptor beta chains drawn from one sample of a study of T cells in Graves' hyperthyroidism and ophthalmopathy. TCRdb fed the multiplex PCR reads into MiXCR, producing one record per CDR3 protein. The sample holds a few hundred thousand distinct CDR3 sequences, approximately 14% seen once. The sample was blood. Receptors were obtained from a woman younger than 45 with Graves' ophthalmopathy. CDR3s include the opening cysteine and the closing phenylalanine or tryptophan. Each record gives: V gene, J gene, D gene, clone size, CDR3 protein. D genes are given only for firm matches. Only part of the rows carry a size: once, few, many, or a class if the clone is expanded.

v_gene: TRBV29-1
j_gene: TRBJ2-7
d_gene: .
abundance: many
CDR3aa: CSVEPLDPGDRQSREQYF

v_gene: TRBV20-1
j_gene: TRBJ2-2
d_gene: TRBD2
abundance: few
CDR3aa: CSARGAGGVTGELFF

v_gene: TRBV7-9
j_gene: TRBJ1-1
d_gene: TRBD1
abundance: .
CDR3aa: CASGARRQGDEAFF

v_gene: TRBV6-1
j_gene: TRBJ1-5
d_gene: .
abundance: many
CDR3aa: CASSEVRDQPQHF

v_gene: TRBV11-3
j_gene: TRBJ2-7
d_gene: .
abundance: .
CDR3aa: CASSLAIREQYF

v_gene: TRBV11-2
j_gene: TRBJ2-1
d_gene: TRBD2
abundance: .
CDR3aa: CASSLIRTSGRVMDEQFF

v_gene: TRBV3-1
j_gene: TRBJ1-4
d_gene: .
abundance: many
CDR3aa: CASSQEGEKLFF

v_gene: TRBV2
j_gene: TRBJ2-5
d_gene: .
abundance: many
CDR3aa: CASTPLGETQYF

v_gene: TRBV2
j_gene: TRBJ1-2
d_gene: .
abundance: many
CDR3aa: CASTEGTGSVYGYTF

v_gene: TRBV7-2
j_gene: TRBJ1-6
d_gene: .
abundance: many
CDR3aa: CASSTGLPNSPLHF

v_gene: TRBV6-1
j_gene: TRBJ2-1
d_gene: .
abundance: many
CDR3aa: CASSATGTSYNEQFF

v_gene: TRBV30
j_gene: TRBJ1-4
d_gene: .
abundance: many
CDR3aa: CAWSVAGGNEKLFF

v_gene: TRBV20-1
j_gene: TRBJ1-5
d_gene: TRBD1
abundance: many
CDR3aa: CSATGFGQGGSQPQHF

v_gene: TRBV6-1
j_gene: TRBJ1-5
d_gene: TRBD1
abundance: many
CDR3aa: CALADRGNQPQHF

v_gene: TRBV4-2
j_gene: TRBJ1-2
d_gene: .
abundance: few
CDR3aa: CASSQEQGPDYGYTF

v_gene: TRBV7-6
j_gene: TRBJ2-1
d_gene: .
abundance: many
CDR3aa: CASSLVVNHEQFF

v_gene: TRBV20-1
j_gene: TRBJ2-1
d_gene: .
abundance: .
CDR3aa: CSAATAKGQFF

v_gene: TRBV18
j_gene: TRBJ2-1
d_gene: .
abundance: many
CDR3aa: CASSPPAGRNEQFF

v_gene: TRBV7-9
j_gene: TRBJ2-6
d_gene: .
abundance: many
CDR3aa: CASSFVRGANVLTF

v_gene: TRBV7-8
j_gene: TRBJ2-1
d_gene: .
abundance: .
CDR3aa: CASSLVEFYLNEQFF

v_gene: TRBV10-3
j_gene: TRBJ1-6
d_gene: .
abundance: .
CDR3aa: CAISRKRREEDNSPLHF

v_gene: TRBV5-1
j_gene: TRBJ1-2
d_gene: TRBD1
abundance: many
CDR3aa: CASSKGRQGARGYTF

v_gene: TRBV7-9
j_gene: TRBJ2-1
d_gene: .
abundance: .
CDR3aa: CASSLNKQVLEQFF

v_gene: TRBV5-1
j_gene: TRBJ2-7
d_gene: TRBD1
abundance: many
CDR3aa: CASQRTGGYEQYF

v_gene: TRBV29-1
j_gene: TRBJ1-5
d_gene: .
abundance: many
CDR3aa: CSVVRGGDQPQHF

v_gene: TRBV5-8
j_gene: TRBJ2-5
d_gene: TRBD2
abundance: many
CDR3aa: CASRGGTSGTQETQYF

v_gene: TRBV24-1
j_gene: TRBJ2-2
d_gene: TRBD2
abundance: few
CDR3aa: CATSDWASGGYTGELFF

v_gene: TRBV5-6
j_gene: TRBJ2-2
d_gene: .
abundance: many
CDR3aa: CASSLVRQPTNTGELFF

v_gene: TRBV24-1
j_gene: TRBJ2-3
d_gene: .
abundance: many
CDR3aa: CATSDPDLTDTQYF

v_gene: TRBV7-9
j_gene: TRBJ2-1
d_gene: TRBD1
abundance: .
CDR3aa: CASSNPGQYNEQFF

v_gene: TRBV4-2
j_gene: TRBJ1-2
d_gene: .
abundance: few
CDR3aa: CASSQDLLTGTNYGYTF

v_gene: TRBV20-1
j_gene: TRBJ1-2
d_gene: .
abundance: many
CDR3aa: CSATQDPSGPSYGYTF